These T cell receptor beta chains were read from a single sample in a study of OX40 agonist ivuxolimab in advanced cancers. The table came from immunoSEQ multiplex PCR; TCRdb's copy has only in-frame clones and leaves some out. The data contain about 64,000 clones, 87% of them singletons. The sequencing used CD4+ or CD8+ T cells sorted from blood, collected in a trial of the OX40 agonist ivuxolimab. These receptors originate from an adult with an advanced solid tumor such as melanoma, head and neck, liver or kidney cancer. Both conserved end residues are part of each CDR3. The D gene is left open where the match is weak. Size values are once, few and many counts, or a class for expanded clones, and some rows have none.

J: TRBJ2-3
D: .
V: TRBV19
size: .
CDR3: CASSITSSTDTQYF
DNA: TGTGCCAGTAGTATCACGTCGAGCACAGATACGCAGTATTTT

J: TRBJ1-1
D: .
V: TRBV15
size: .
CDR3: CATSRDFREKAFF
DNA: TGTGCCACCAGCAGAGATTTTAGAGAGAAAGCTTTCTTT

J: TRBJ2-5
D: .
V: TRBV6-5
size: .
CDR3: CASSHRYSGKETQYF
DNA: TGTGCCAGCAGTCACCGGTATAGCGGAAAAGAGACCCAGTACTTC

J: TRBJ2-4
D: .
V: TRBV21-1
size: .
CDR3: CASSKENIQYF
DNA: TGTGCCAGCAGCAAAGAAAACATTCAGTACTTC

J: TRBJ2-7
D: .
V: TRBV28
size: few
CDR3: CASSLLTRGHEQYF
DNA: TGTGCCAGCAGTTTACTTACCAGGGGCCACGAGCAGTACTTC

J: TRBJ2-3
D: .
V: TRBV18
size: .
CDR3: CASSPDAGYTDTQYF
DNA: TGTGCCAGCTCACCTGACGCGGGATACACAGATACGCAGTATTTT

J: TRBJ2-2
D: TRBD2
V: TRBV29-1
size: few
CDR3: CSVAQGLASGELFF
DNA: TGCAGCGTTGCCCAAGGACTAGCGTCCGGGGAGCTGTTTTTT

J: TRBJ1-3
D: .
V: TRBV7-9
size: .
CDR3: CASSSSGSFGNTIYF
DNA: TGTGCCAGCAGCTCCTCCGGCAGCTTTGGAAACACCATATATTTT

J: TRBJ1-3
D: .
V: TRBV29-1
size: once
CDR3: CSATGLSGNTIYF
DNA: TGCAGCGCGACAGGACTCTCTGGAAACACCATATATTTT

J: TRBJ2-7
D: .
V: TRBV5-1
size: .
CDR3: CASSLASSAYEQYF
DNA: TGCGCCAGCAGCTTGGCTAGTTCGGCGTACGAGCAGTACTTC

J: TRBJ1-2
D: .
V: TRBV7-2
size: .
CDR3: CASSSWNYGYTF
DNA: TGTGCCAGCAGCTCTTGGAACTATGGCTACACCTTC

J: TRBJ2-7
D: .
V: TRBV5-6
size: .
CDR3: CASSYRQVPYEQYF
DNA: TGTGCCAGCAGCTACCGACAGGTTCCCTACGAGCAGTACTTC

J: TRBJ2-7
D: .
V: TRBV7-2
size: .
CDR3: CASSLVVPGEQYF
DNA: TGTGCCAGCAGCTTAGTCGTCCCCGGGGAGCAGTACTTC

J: TRBJ2-1
D: TRBD1
V: TRBV10-3
size: .
CDR3: CAISVGQGVGDEQFF
DNA: TGTGCCATCAGTGTAGGACAGGGGGTCGGAGATGAGCAGTTCTTC

J: TRBJ2-1
D: TRBD2
V: TRBV11-1
size: .
CDR3: CASSKGLAGDGYEQFF
DNA: TGTGCCAGCAGCAAGGGACTAGCGGGAGATGGCTATGAGCAGTTCTTC

J: TRBJ2-7
D: .
V: TRBV13
size: .
CDR3: CASSLGISYEQYF
DNA: TGTGCCAGCAGCTTAGGAATTTCCTACGAGCAGTACTTC

J: TRBJ1-1
D: .
V: TRBV5-5
size: few
CDR3: CASSLMGVEAFF
DNA: TGTGCCAGCAGCTTGATGGGAGTTGAAGCTTTCTTT

J: TRBJ1-1
D: .
V: TRBV25-1
size: .
CDR3: CATTLGGNTEAFF
DNA: TGTGCCACCACTCTGGGGGGGAACACTGAAGCTTTCTTT

J: TRBJ2-1
D: TRBD2
V: TRBV13
size: .
CDR3: CASSPIRGIAGEIEQFF
DNA: TGTGCCAGCAGCCCTATCCGAGGGATAGCGGGAGAAATTGAGCAGTTCTTC

J: TRBJ2-7
D: .
V: TRBV19
size: .
CDR3: CATRRGYEQYF
DNA: TGTGCCACACGCCGGGGCTACGAGCAGTACTTC

J: TRBJ2-7
D: TRBD1
V: TRBV2
size: .
CDR3: CASKRTGAYEQYF
DNA: TGTGCCAGCAAGAGGACAGGGGCCTACGAGCAGTACTTC

J: TRBJ2-7
D: .
V: TRBV18
size: .
CDR3: CASSPPFYRDYEQYF
DNA: TGTGCCAGCTCACCGCCTTTCTACAGGGACTACGAGCAGTACTTC

J: TRBJ1-4
D: .
V: TRBV11-2
size: .
CDR3: CASSFTGVTNEKLFF
DNA: TGTGCCAGCAGCTTTACTGGGGTGACTAATGAAAAACTGTTTTTT

J: TRBJ1-5
D: .
V: TRBV28
size: .
CDR3: CASSTSRVGNQPQHF
DNA: TGTGCCAGCAGCACCAGCAGGGTAGGGAATCAGCCCCAGCATTTT

J: TRBJ1-5
D: .
V: TRBV6-1
size: few
CDR3: CASMAQVQPQHF
DNA: TGTGCCAGCATGGCACAGGTTCAGCCCCAGCATTTT

J: TRBJ2-1
D: TRBD2
V: TRBV18
size: .
CDR3: CASSPPGTTNEQFF
DNA: TGTGCCAGCTCACCTCCCGGGACTACCAATGAGCAGTTCTTC

J: TRBJ2-5
D: TRBD1
V: TRBV5-4
size: .
CDR3: CASSLDRGLQETQYF
DNA: TGTGCCAGCAGCCTGGACAGGGGGTTGCAAGAGACCCAGTACTTC

J: TRBJ1-4
D: .
V: TRBV10-3
size: .
CDR3: CAISDLGHSKNEKLFF
DNA: TGTGCCATCAGTGACTTAGGACACTCAAAAAATGAAAAACTGTTTTTT

J: TRBJ1-5
D: .
V: TRBV7-2
size: .
CDR3: CASSSDLGTRPQHF
DNA: TGTGCCAGCAGCTCGGATTTAGGGACACGGCCCCAGCATTTT

J: TRBJ2-5
D: .
V: TRBV28
size: .
CDR3: CASSLRGKETQYF
DNA: TGTGCCAGCAGTTTACGTGGGAAAGAGACCCAGTACTTC

J: TRBJ1-2
D: TRBD1
V: TRBV5-1
size: .
CDR3: CASSAGRDRGGYTF
DNA: TGCGCCAGCAGCGCAGGCCGGGACAGGGGCGGCTACACCTTC

J: TRBJ2-7
D: TRBD1
V: TRBV2
size: .
CDR3: CASSGGTGEGYEQYF
DNA: TGTGCCAGCAGTGGTGGGACAGGGGAAGGATACGAGCAGTACTTC

J: TRBJ2-7
D: .
V: TRBV11-2
size: few
CDR3: CASSFSTSYEQYF
DNA: TGTGCCAGCAGCTTTAGTACCTCCTACGAGCAGTACTTC

J: TRBJ2-6
D: .
V: TRBV6-6
size: once
CDR3: CASRYYRSGANVLTF
DNA: TGTGCCAGCAGATACTACAGGTCCGGGGCCAACGTCCTGACTTTC